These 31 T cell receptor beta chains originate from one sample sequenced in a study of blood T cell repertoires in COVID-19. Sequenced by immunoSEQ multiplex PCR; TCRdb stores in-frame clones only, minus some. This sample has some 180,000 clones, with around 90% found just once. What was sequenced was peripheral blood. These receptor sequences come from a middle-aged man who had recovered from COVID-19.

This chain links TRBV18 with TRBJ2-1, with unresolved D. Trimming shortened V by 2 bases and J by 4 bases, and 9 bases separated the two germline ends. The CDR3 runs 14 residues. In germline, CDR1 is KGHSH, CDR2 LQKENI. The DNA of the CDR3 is TGTGCCAGCTCACCAATGAACGGTTACAATGAGCAGTTCTTC. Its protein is CASSPMNGYNEQFF.

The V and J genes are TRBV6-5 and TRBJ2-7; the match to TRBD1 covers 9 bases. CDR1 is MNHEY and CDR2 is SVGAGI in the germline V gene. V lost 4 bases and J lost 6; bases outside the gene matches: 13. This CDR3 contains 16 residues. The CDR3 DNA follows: TGTGCCAGCAGTTCTCATGTGACAGGGGGTTGGGGCGAGCAGTACTTC. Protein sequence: CASSSHVTGGWGEQYF.

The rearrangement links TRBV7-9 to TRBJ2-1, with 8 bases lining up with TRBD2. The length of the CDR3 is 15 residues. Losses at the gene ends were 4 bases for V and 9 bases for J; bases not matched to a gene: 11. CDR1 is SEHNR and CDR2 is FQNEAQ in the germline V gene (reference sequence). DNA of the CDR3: TGTGCCAGCAGCTCCAGCGGGGGCGGAACTAGTGAGCAGTTCTTC. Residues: CASSSSGGGTSEQFF.

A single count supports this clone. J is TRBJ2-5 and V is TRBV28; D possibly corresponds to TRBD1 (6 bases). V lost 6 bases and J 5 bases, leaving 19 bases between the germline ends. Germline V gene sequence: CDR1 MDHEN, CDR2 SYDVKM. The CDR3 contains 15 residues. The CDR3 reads CASRLTGPVGETQYF. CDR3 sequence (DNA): TGTGCCAGCAGGCTGACAGGCCCCGTGGGGGAGACCCAGTACTTC. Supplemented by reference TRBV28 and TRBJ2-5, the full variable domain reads DVKVTQSSRYLVKRTGEKVFLECVQDMDHENMFWYRQDPGLGLRLIYFSYDVKMKEKGDIPEGYSVSREKKERFSLILESASTNQTSMYLCASRLTGPVGETQYFGPGTRLLVL.

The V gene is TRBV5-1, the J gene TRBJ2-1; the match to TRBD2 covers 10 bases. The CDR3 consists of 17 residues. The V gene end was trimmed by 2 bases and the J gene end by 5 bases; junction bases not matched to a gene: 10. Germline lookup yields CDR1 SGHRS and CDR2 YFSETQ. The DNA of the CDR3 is TGCGCCAGCAGCTTCGGGCTAGCGGGAGTACGGAACAATGAGCAGTTCTTC. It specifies CASSFGLAGVRNNEQFF.

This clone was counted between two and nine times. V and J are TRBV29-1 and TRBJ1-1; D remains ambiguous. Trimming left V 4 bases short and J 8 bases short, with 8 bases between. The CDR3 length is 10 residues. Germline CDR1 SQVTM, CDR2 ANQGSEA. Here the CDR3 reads CSVVSSEAFF. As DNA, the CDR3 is TGCAGCGTTGTGTCTTCGGAAGCTTTCTTT.

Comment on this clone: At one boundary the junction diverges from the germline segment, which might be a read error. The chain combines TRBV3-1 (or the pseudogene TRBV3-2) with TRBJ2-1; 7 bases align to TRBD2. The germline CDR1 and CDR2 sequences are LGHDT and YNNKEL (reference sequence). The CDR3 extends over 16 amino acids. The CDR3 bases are TGTGCCAGCACCCAAAGGACTAGAAGCTCCTACAATGAGCAGTTCTTC. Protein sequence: CASTQRTRSSYNEQFF.

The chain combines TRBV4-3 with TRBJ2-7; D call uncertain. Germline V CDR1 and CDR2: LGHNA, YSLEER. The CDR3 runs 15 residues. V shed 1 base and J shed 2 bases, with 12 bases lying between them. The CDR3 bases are TGCGCCAGCAGCCAAGTCGTGTCCTTAACCTACGAGCAGTACTTC. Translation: CASSQVVSLTYEQYF.

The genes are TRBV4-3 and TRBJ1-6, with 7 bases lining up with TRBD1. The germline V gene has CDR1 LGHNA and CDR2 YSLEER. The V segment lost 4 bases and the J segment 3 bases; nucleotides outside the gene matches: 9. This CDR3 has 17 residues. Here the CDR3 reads CASSPRPGGNYNSPLHF. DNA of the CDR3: TGCGCCAGCAGCCCACGGCCAGGGGGTAACTATAATTCACCCCTCCACTTT.

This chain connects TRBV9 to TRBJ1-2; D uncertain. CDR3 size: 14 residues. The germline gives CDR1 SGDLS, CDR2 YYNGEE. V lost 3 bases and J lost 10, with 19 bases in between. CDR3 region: CASSAQGRKEAYTF. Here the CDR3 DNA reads TGTGCCAGCAGCGCCCAAGGCAGGAAGGAAGCCTACACCTTC. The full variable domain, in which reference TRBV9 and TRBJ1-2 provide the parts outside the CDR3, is DSGVTQTPKHLITATGQRVTLRCSPRSGDLSVYWYQQSLDQGLQFLIQYYNGEERAKGNILERFSAQQFPDLHSELNLSSLELGDSALYFCASSAQGRKEAYTFGSGTRLTVV.

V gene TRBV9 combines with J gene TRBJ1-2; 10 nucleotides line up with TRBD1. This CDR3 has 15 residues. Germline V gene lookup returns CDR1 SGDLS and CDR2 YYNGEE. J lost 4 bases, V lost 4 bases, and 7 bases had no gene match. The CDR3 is CASSPDRGSSYGYTF. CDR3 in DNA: TGTGCCAGCAGCCCGGACAGGGGGTCTAGCTATGGCTACACCTTC.

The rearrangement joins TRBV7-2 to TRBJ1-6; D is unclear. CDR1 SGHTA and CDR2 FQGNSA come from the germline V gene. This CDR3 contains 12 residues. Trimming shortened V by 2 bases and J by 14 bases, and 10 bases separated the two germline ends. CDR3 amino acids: CASSLSQFTLHF. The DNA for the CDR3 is TGTGCCAGCAGCTTATCCCAATTCACCCTCCACTTT. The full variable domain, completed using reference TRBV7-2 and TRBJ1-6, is GAGVSQSPSNKVTEKGKDVELRCDPISGHTALYWYRQSLGQGLEFLIYFQGNSAPDKSGLPSDRFSAERTGGSVSTLTIQRTQQEDSAVYLCASSLSQFTLHFGNGTRLTVT.

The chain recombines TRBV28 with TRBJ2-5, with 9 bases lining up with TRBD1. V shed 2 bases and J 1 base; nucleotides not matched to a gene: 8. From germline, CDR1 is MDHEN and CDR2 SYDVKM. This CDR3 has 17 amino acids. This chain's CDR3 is CASSLRTGALSQETQYF. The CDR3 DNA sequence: TGTGCCAGCAGTTTAAGGACAGGGGCCCTCTCCCAAGAGACCCAGTACTTC.

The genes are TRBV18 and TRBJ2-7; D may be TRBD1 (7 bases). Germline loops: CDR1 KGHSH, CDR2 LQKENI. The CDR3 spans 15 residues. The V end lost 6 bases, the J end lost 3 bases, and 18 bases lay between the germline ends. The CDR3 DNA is TGTGCCAGCTCCCCCGCGGAGGGGGCGCGCTACGAGCAGTACTTC. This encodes CASSPAEGARYEQYF.

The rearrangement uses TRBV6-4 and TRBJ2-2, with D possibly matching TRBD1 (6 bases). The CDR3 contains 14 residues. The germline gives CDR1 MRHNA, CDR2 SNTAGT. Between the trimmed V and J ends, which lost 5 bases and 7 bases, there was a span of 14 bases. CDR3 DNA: TGTGCCAGCAGTCTGGGGGCTTGGAGCGGGGAGCTGTTTTTT. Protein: CASSLGAWSGELFF.

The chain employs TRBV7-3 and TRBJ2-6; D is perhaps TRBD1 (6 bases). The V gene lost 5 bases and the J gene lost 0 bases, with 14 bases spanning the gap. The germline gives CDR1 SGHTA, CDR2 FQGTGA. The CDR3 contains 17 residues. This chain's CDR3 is CASSARGLNSGANVLTF. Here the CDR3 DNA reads TGTGCCAGCAGCGCCAGGGGCCTAAACTCTGGGGCCAACGTCCTGACTTTC.

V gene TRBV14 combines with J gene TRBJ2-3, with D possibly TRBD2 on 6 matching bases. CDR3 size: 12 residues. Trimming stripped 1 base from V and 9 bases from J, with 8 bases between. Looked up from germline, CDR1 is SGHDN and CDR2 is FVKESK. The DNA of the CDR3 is TGTGCCAGCAGCCAAGGAGCGGGCACGCAGTATTTT. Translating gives CASSQGAGTQYF.

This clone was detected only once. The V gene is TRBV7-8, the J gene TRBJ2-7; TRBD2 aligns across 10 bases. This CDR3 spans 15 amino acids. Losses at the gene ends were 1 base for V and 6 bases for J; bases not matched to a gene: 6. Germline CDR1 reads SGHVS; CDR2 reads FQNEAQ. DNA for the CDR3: TGTGCCAGCAGCTTAGGGGCTAGCGGGAGACCCGAGCAGTACTTC. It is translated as CASSLGASGRPEQYF. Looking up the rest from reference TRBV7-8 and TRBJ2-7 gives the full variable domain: GAGVSQSPRYKVAKRGQDVALRCDPISGHVSLFWYQQALGQGPEFLTYFQNEAQLDKSGLPSDRFFAERPEGSVSTLKIQRTQQEDSAVYLCASSLGASGRPEQYFGPGTRLTVT.

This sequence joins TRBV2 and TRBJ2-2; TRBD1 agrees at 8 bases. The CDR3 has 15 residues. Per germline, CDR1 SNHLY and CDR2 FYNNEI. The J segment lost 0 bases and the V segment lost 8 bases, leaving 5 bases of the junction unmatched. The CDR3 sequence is CASYQGAPNTGELFF. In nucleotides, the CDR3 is TGTGCCAGCTATCAGGGGGCGCCGAACACCGGGGAGCTGTTTTTT.

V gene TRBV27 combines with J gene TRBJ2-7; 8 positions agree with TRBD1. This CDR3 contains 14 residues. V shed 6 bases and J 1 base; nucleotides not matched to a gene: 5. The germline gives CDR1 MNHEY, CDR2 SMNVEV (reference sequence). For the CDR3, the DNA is TGTGCCAGCAGCCAGGACAGGGTGTCCTACGAGCAGTACTTC. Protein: CASSQDRVSYEQYF.

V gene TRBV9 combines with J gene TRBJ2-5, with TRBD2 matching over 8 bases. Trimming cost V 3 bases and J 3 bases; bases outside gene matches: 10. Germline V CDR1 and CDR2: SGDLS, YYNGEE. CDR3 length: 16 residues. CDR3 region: CASSGAGGRTEETQYF. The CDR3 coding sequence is TGTGCCAGCAGCGGGGCGGGCGGGAGGACGGAAGAGACCCAGTACTTC.

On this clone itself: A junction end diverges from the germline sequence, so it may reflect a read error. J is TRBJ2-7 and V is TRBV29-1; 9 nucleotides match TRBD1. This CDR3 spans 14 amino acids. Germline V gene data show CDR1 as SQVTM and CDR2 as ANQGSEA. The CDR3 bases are TGCAGCGTTGAAGACGTACATCCGGGACAGGGCCATGTCTTC. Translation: CSVEDVHPGQGHVF.

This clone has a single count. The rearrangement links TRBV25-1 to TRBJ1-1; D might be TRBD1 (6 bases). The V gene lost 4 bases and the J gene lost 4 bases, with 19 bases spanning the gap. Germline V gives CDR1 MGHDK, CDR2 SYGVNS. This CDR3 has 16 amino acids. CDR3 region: CASSAKTGTLGTEAFF. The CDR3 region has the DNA TGTGCCAGCAGTGCCAAGACCGGGACATTAGGCACTGAAGCTTTCTTT.

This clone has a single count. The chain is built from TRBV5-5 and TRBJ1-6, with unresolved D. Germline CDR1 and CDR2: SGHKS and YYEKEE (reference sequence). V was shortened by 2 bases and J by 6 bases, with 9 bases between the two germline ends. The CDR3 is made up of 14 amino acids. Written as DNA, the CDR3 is TGTGCCAGCAGCTTTAGTTTGCGTAATTCACCCCTCCACTTT. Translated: CASSFSLRNSPLHF.

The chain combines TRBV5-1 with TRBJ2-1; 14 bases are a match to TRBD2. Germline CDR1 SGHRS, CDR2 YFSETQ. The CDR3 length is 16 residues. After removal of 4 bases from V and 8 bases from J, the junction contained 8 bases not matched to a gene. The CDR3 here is CASSLKTSGRVDEQFF. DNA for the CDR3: TGCGCCAGCAGCCTAAAGACTAGCGGGAGGGTCGATGAGCAGTTCTTC.

CDR3 sequence: CASSLRLAGDDEQFF. The CDR3, as DNA: TGTGCCAGCAGCTTAAGACTAGCGGGAGACGATGAGCAGTTCTTC. The chain combines TRBV7-2 with TRBJ2-1; TRBD2 agrees at 12 bases. The V and J ends lost 2 bases and 8 bases, in that order; junction bases with no gene match: 4. CDR1 SGHTA and CDR2 FQGNSA come from the germline V gene. The CDR3 covers 15 residues.

The CDR3 region is CASSLTGTANTGELFF. For the CDR3, the DNA is TGTGCCAGCTCACTCACCGGGACAGCGAACACCGGGGAGCTGTTTTTT. The genes are TRBV18 and TRBJ2-2; 7 bases match TRBD1. Per germline, CDR1 KGHSH and CDR2 LQKENI. The junction had 5 bases not matched to a gene; V was cut back by 4 bases and J by 0 bases. This CDR3 has 16 residues.

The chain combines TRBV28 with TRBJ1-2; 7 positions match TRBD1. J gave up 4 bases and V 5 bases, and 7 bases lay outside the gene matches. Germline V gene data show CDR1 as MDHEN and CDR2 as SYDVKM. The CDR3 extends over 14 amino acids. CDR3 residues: CASSPTGVLYGYTF. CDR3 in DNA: TGTGCCAGCAGTCCCACAGGGGTCCTCTATGGCTACACCTTC.

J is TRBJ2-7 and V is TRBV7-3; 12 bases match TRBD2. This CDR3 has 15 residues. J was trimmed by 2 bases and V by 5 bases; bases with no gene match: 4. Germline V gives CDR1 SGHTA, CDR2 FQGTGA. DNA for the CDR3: TGTGCCAGCAGCCCGGGACTAGCGGGTCCCTACGAGCAGTACTTC. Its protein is CASSPGLAGPYEQYF.

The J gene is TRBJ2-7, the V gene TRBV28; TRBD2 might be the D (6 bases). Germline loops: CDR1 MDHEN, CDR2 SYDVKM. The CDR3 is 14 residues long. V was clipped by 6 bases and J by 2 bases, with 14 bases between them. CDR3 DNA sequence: TGTGCCAGCAGGGGAGCGGGCCTTGCCTACGAGCAGTACTTC. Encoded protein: CASRGAGLAYEQYF.

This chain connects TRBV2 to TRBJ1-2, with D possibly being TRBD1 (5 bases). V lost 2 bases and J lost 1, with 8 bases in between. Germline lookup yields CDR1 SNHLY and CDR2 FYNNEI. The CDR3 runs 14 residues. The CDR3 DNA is TGTGCCAGCAGTGAAAGGCAGGGTAACTATGGCTACACCTTC. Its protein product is CASSERQGNYGYTF.